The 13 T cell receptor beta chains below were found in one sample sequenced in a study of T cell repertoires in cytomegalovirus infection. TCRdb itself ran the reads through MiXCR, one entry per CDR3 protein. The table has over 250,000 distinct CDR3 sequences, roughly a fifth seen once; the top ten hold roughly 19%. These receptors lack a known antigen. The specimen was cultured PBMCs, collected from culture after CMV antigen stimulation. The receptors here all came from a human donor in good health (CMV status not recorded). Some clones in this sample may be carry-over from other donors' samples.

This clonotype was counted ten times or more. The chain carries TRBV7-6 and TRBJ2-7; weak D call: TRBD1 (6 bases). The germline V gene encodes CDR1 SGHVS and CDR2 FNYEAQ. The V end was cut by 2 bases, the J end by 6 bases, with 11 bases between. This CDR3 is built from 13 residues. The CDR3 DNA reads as TGTGCCAGCAGCTTAAGAACGGACAGCGAGCAGTACTTC. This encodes CASSLRTDSEQYF.

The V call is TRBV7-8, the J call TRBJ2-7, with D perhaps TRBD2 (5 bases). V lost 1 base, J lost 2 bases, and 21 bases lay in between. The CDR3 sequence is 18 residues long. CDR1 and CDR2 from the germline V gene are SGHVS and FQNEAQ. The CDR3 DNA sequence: TGTGCCAGCAGCTTAGGCCCCCAGGAGGAAACGTTACCCTACGAGCAGTACGTC. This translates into CASSLGPQEETLPYEQYV.

The DNA for the CDR3 is TGTGCCAGCAGGATGGACAGAAACTACGAGCAGTACTTC. Translating it yields CASRMDRNYEQYF. J is TRBJ2-7 and V is TRBV6-1; D might be TRBD1 (6 bases). CDR1 is MNHNS, CDR2 SASEGT, per germline. CDR3 size: 13 residues. V lost 6 bases, J lost 3 bases, and 12 bases lay in between.

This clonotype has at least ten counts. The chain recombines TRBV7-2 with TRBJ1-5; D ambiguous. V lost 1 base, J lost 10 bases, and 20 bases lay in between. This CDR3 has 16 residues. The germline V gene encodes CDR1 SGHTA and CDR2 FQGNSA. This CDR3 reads CASSLGAAGLGFPQHF. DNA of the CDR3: TGTGCCAGCAGCTTAGGAGCTGCGGGCCTTGGATTCCCCCAGCATTTT.

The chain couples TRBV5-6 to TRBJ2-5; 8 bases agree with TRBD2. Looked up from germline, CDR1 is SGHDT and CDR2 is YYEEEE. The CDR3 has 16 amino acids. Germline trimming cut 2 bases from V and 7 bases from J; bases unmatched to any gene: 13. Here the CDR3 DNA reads TGTGCCAGCAGCTTTAATTTCGAGCGGGAGAGGGGGACCCAGTACTTC. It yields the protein CASSFNFERERGTQYF.

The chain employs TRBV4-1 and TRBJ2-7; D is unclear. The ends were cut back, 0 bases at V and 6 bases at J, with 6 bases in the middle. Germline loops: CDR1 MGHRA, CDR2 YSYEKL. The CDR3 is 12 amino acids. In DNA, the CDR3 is TGCGCCAGCAGCCAAGATCCGGGCGAGCAGTACTTC. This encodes CASSQDPGEQYF.

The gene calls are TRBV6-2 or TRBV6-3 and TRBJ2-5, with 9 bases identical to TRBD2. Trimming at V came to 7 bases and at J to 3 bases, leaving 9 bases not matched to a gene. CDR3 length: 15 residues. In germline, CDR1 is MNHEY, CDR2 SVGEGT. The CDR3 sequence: CASMAPTSGKETQYF. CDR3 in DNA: TGTGCCAGCATGGCTCCGACTAGCGGAAAAGAGACCCAGTACTTC.

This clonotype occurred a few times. Here the CDR3 DNA reads TGTGCCAGCGCGGAGGGGGGAGCCCCCTCCGCCACAGATACGCAGTATTTT. Amino acid sequence: CASAEGGAPSATDTQYF. The chain combines TRBV28 with TRBJ2-3; tentatively, D is TRBD1 or TRBD2 (6 bases each). The CDR3 totals 17 residues. The germline V gene has CDR1 MDHEN and CDR2 SYDVKM. With 8 bases removed from V and 2 bases from J, the gap between germline ends came to 23 bases.

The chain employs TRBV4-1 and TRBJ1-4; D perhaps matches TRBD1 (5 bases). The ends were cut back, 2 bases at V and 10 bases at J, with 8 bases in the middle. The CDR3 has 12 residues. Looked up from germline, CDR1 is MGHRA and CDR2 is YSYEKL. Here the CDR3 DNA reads TGCGCCAGCAGCCAATTCGGGGGAAAACTGTTTTTT. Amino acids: CASSQFGGKLFF.

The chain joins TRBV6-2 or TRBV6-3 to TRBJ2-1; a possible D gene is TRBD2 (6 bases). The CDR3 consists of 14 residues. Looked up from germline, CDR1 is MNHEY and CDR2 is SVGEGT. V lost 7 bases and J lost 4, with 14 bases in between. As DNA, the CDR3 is TGTGCCAGCACCACGGGACTCGGGTACAATGAGCAGTTCTTC. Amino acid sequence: CASTTGLGYNEQFF.

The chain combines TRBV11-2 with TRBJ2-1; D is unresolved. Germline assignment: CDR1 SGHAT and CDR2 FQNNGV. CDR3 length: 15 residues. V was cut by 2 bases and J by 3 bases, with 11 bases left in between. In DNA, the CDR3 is TGTGCCAGCAGCTTAATAGGCTGGTACTACAATGAGCAGTTCTTC. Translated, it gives CASSLIGWYYNEQFF.

Here the CDR3 reads CASTKGPTDTQYF. DNA for the CDR3: TGTGCCAGCACCAAGGGGCCCACGGATACGCAGTATTTT. The rearrangement joins TRBV7-9 to TRBJ2-3; TRBD1 is a possible D gene (5 bases). Germline-derived CDR1 and CDR2 are SEHNR and FQNEAQ (reference sequence). V lost 7 bases, J lost 6 bases, and 14 bases lay in between. The CDR3 runs to 13 residues.

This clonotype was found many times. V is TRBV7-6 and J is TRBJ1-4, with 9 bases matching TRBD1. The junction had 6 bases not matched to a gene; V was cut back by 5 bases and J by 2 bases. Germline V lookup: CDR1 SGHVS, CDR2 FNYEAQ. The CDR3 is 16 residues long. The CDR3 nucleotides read TGTGCCAGCAGCGCCACAGGGGGCGCGACTAATGAAAAACTGTTTTTT. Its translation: CASSATGGATNEKLFF.